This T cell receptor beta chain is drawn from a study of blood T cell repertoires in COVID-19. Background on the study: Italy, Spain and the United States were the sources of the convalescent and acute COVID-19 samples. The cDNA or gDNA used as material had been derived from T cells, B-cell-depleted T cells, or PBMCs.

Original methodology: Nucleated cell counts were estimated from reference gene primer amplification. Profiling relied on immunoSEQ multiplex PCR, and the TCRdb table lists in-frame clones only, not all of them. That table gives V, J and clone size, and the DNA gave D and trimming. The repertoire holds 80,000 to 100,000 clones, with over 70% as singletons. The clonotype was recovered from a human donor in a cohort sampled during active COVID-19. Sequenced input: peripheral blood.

The CDR3 spells CASSGQGRETQYF. The DNA for the CDR3 is TGTGCCAGCAGTGGACAGGGGCGAGAGACCCAGTACTTC. This chain connects TRBV2 to TRBJ2-5; 8 nucleotides agree with TRBD1. This CDR3 contains 13 residues. Germline V lookup: CDR1 SNHLY, CDR2 FYNNEI. After removal of 4 bases from V and 4 bases from J, the junction contained 2 bases not matched to a gene. Based on the CDR3 plus reference TRBV2 and TRBJ2-5, the full variable domain is EPEVTQTPSHQVTQMGQEVILRCVPISNHLYFYWYRQILGQKVEFLVSFYNNEISEKSEIFDDQFSVERPDGSNFTLKIRSTKLEDSAMYFCASSGQGRETQYFGPGTRLLVL.